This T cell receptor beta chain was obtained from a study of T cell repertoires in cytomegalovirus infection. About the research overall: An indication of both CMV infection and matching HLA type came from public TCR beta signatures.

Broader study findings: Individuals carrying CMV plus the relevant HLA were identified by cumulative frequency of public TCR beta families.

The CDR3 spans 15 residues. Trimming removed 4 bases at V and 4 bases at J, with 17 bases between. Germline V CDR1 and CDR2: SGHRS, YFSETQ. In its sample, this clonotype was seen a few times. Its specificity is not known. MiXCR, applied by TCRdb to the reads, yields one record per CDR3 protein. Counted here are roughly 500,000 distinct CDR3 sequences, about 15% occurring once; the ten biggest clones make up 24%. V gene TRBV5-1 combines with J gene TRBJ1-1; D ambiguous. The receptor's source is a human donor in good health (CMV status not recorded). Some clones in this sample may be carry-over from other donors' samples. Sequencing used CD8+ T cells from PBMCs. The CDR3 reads CASSPVGGSGTEAFF. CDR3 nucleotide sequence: TGCGCCAGCAGCCCAGTAGGAGGGTCTGGCACTGAAGCTTTCTTT.